The rows below give T cell receptor beta chains drawn from one sample of a study of blood T cell repertoires in COVID-19. Data came from immunoSEQ multiplex PCR; TCRdb stores just in-frame clones and leaves some out. The sample has 150,000 to 200,000 clones; about 74% are singletons. The sequencing input was peripheral blood. All receptors come from a man in his sixties with acute or convalescent COVID-19. CDR3s include the opening cysteine and the closing phenylalanine or tryptophan. The order of the fields is CDR3 protein, CDR3 length, clone size, V gene, J gene. Expanded clones get a size class; other rows say once, few or many, or leave the size out.

CDR3: CASSPWGDSNQPQHF
length: 15
size: NA
V: TRBV5-8
J: TRBJ1-5

CDR3: CASSYSEANYGYTF
length: 14
size: NA
V: TRBV6-5
J: TRBJ1-2

CDR3: CASSPESSGNTIYF
length: 14
size: NA
V: TRBV9
J: TRBJ1-3

CDR3: CASTFSLYYNSPLHF
length: 15
size: NA
V: TRBV11-2
J: TRBJ1-6

CDR3: CASSAYPGTATYEQYF
length: 16
size: NA
V: TRBV19
J: TRBJ2-7

CDR3: CASSHRENYEQYF
length: 13
size: NA
V: TRBV19
J: TRBJ2-7

CDR3: CASSDGGGMNTEAFF
length: 15
size: NA
V: TRBV10-2
J: TRBJ1-1

CDR3: CAWSVRTGPYGYTF
length: 14
size: NA
V: TRBV30
J: TRBJ1-2

CDR3: CASSLEREQYF
length: 11
size: once
V: TRBV5-1
J: TRBJ2-7

CDR3: CAWRATGAPNTEAFF
length: 15
size: NA
V: TRBV30
J: TRBJ1-1

CDR3: CASTLGGSNEQFF
length: 13
size: once
V: TRBV2
J: TRBJ2-1

CDR3: CASSLAGGSNQPQHF
length: 15
size: NA
V: TRBV5-1
J: TRBJ1-5

CDR3: CASSLQGAANYGYTF
length: 15
size: NA
V: TRBV27
J: TRBJ1-2

CDR3: CSVFGQASSYEQYF
length: 14
size: NA
V: TRBV29-1
J: TRBJ2-7

CDR3: CATRVGVTEAFF
length: 12
size: few
V: TRBV10-2
J: TRBJ1-1

CDR3: CASSLWTGEAFF
length: 12
size: NA
V: TRBV5-6
J: TRBJ1-1